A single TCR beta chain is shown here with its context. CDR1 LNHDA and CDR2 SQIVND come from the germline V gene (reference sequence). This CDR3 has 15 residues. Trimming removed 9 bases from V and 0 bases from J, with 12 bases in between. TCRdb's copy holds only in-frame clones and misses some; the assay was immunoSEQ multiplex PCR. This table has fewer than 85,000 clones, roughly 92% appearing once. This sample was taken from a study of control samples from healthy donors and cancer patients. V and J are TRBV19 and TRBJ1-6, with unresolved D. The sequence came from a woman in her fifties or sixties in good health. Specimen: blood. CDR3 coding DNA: TGTGCCAGCAGCTCCCGCAGCTCCTATAATTCACCCCTCCACTTT. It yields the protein CASSSRSSYNSPLHF.